What follows are 30 T cell receptor beta chains derived from one specimen sequenced in a study of blood T cell repertoires in COVID-19. Repertoires were generated with immunoSEQ multiplex PCR, while TCRdb's copy carries only in-frame clones and drops some. The repertoire consists of under 150,000 clones, with almost 90% occurring once and the leading ten covering over 2%. Sequencing was done on a sample of peripheral blood. The receptors come from a human donor in a cohort sampled during active COVID-19.

The chain carries TRBV6-2 or TRBV6-3 and TRBJ1-2; D is uncertain. V was shortened by 2 bases and J by 7 bases, with 8 bases between the two germline ends. Germline V lookup: CDR1 MNHEY, CDR2 SVGEGT. The CDR3 loop spans 12 amino acids. The CDR3, as DNA: TGTGCCAGCAGTTACCCCCAGGCTGGCTACACCTTC. Protein product: CASSYPQAGYTF.

The CDR3 protein is CASSYTPGEKLFF. For the CDR3, the DNA is TGTGCCAGCAGTTACACCCCGGGGGAAAAACTGTTTTTT. The J gene is TRBJ1-4, the V gene TRBV6-5, with no clear D. This CDR3 comprises 13 residues. Germline V CDR1 and CDR2: MNHEY, SVGAGI. V lost 2 bases, J lost 8 bases, and 9 bases lay in between.

V is TRBV5-1 and J is TRBJ2-1; 13 nucleotides line up with TRBD2. J gave up 7 bases and V 4 bases, and 11 bases lay outside the gene matches. The germline V gene encodes CDR1 SGHRS and CDR2 YFSETQ. CDR3 length: 17 amino acids. Here the CDR3 DNA reads TGCGCCAGCAGCCCTTCACTAGCGGGAGGGAAGGGGAATGAGCAGTTCTTC. Residues: CASSPSLAGGKGNEQFF.

The J gene is TRBJ1-1, the V gene TRBV19, with a weak D call TRBD1 (6 bases). Germline values: CDR1 LNHDA, CDR2 SQIVND (reference sequence). The CDR3 runs 15 residues. Trimming left V 2 bases short and J 5 bases short, with 15 bases between. In DNA form, the CDR3 reads TGTGCCAGTAGTATAAAACTGGGGGCTTGGACTGAAGCTTTCTTT. Its protein product is CASSIKLGAWTEAFF.

The chain recombines TRBV4-1 with TRBJ2-5; 16 bases map to TRBD2. The CDR3 consists of 17 residues. V was pared by 3 bases and J by 5 bases, with 6 bases of the junction left unmatched. Per germline, CDR1 MGHRA and CDR2 YSYEKL. CDR3 sequence reads: CASSQLGTSGGAETQYF. CDR3 in DNA: TGCGCCAGCAGCCAGCTGGGGACTAGCGGGGGGGCCGAGACCCAGTACTTC.

The chain employs TRBV15 and TRBJ2-1, with 8 bases that match TRBD1. J gave up 15 bases and V 1 base, and 8 bases lay outside the gene matches. Germline values: CDR1 LNHNV, CDR2 YYDKDF (reference sequence). The CDR3 spans 13 residues. CDR3 sequence: CATSRAPLDRVFF. CDR3 nucleotides: TGTGCCACCAGCAGAGCCCCCTTGGACAGGGTGTTCTTC.

The chain links TRBV19 to TRBJ1-4; tentative D call: TRBD1 (5 bases). The germline gives CDR1 LNHDA, CDR2 SQIVND (reference sequence). The CDR3 totals 14 residues. V was clipped by 6 bases and J by 7 bases, with 15 bases between them. The CDR3 region has the DNA TGTGCCAGTAGGCCCCCCGGGGGGGTTGAAAAACTGTTTTTT. Translated, it gives CASRPPGGVEKLFF.

This chain joins TRBV30 and TRBJ2-1; 10 nucleotides match TRBD1. The junction had 6 bases not matched to a gene; V was cut back by 5 bases and J by 5 bases. Germline-derived CDR1 and CDR2 are GTSNPN and SVGIG (reference sequence). The CDR3 is 14 residues long. As DNA, the CDR3 is TGTGCCTGGGGAACCGGGACAGGGGACAATGAGCAGTTCTTC. This sequence encodes CAWGTGTGDNEQFF.

V is TRBV27 and J is TRBJ2-2; 8 bases align to TRBD2. With 6 bases clipped from V and 6 bases from J, the junction kept 6 bases outside the gene matches. Germline lookup yields CDR1 MNHEY and CDR2 SMNVEV (reference sequence). This CDR3 has 14 residues. The CDR3: CASSGGAKAGELFF. The CDR3 nucleotides read TGTGCCAGCAGCGGGGGGGCCAAAGCCGGGGAGCTGTTTTTT.

This chain links TRBV19 with TRBJ1-1; tentative D call: TRBD1 (5 bases). This CDR3 contains 14 residues. Between the trimmed V and J ends, which lost 3 bases and 4 bases, there was a span of 12 bases. Germline CDR1 LNHDA, CDR2 SQIVND (reference sequence). CDR3 nucleotides: TGTGCCAGTAGTATGTTGTCAGGGTTCACTGAAGCTTTCTTT. It translates to CASSMLSGFTEAFF.

This chain connects TRBV5-4 to TRBJ2-3, with TRBD2 identical over 9 bases. The CDR3 is made up of 16 amino acids. J lost 5 bases, V lost 0 bases, and 7 bases had no gene match. Germline-derived CDR1 and CDR2 are SGHNT and YYREEE (reference sequence). The CDR3 DNA reads TGTGCCAGCAGCTTGGCTTCTAGCGGGGTTAAAGATACGCAGTATTTT. Amino acid sequence: CASSLASSGVKDTQYF.

This chain connects TRBV6-2 or TRBV6-3 to TRBJ2-2; TRBD1 is a possible D gene (5 bases). Trimming cost V 0 bases and J 2 bases, with 7 bases left between them. CDR1 and CDR2 from the germline V gene are MNHEY and SVGEGT. The CDR3 is made up of 15 amino acids. The DNA for the CDR3 is TGTGCCAGCAGTTACTCGACAGTTAACACCGGGGAGCTGTTTTTT. This encodes CASSYSTVNTGELFF.

The V call is TRBV11-3, the J call TRBJ2-3, with 7 bases fitting TRBD1. V gave up 4 bases and J gave up 0 bases; unmatched junction bases: 4. The CDR3 is made up of 15 amino acids. Germline V gene lookup returns CDR1 SGHNT and CDR2 YENEEA. The DNA for the CDR3 is TGTGCCAGCAGCTCGTCCAGGGGGAGCACAGATACGCAGTATTTT. Translation: CASSSSRGSTDTQYF.

The chain employs TRBV4-2 and TRBJ1-1; a weak D match, TRBD1 (5 bases). With 3 bases removed from V and 1 base from J, the gap between germline ends came to 6 bases. Per germline, CDR1 LGHNA and CDR2 YNFKEQ. This CDR3 has 13 amino acids. The CDR3 bases are TGTGCCAGCAGCCACGGGGGGAACACTGAAGCTTTCTTT. Translating it yields CASSHGGNTEAFF.

This chain uses TRBV7-2 with TRBJ2-5; 14 positions match TRBD2. Germline values: CDR1 SGHTA, CDR2 FQGNSA. This CDR3 has 16 amino acids. The V gene end was trimmed by 1 base and the J gene end by 7 bases; junction bases not matched to a gene: 5. The CDR3 coding sequence is TGTGCCAGCAGCTTAGGGGGACTAGCGGGGGCGGGGACCCAGTACTTC. This gives the protein CASSLGGLAGAGTQYF.

V usage is TRBV6-6 and J usage is TRBJ2-7; 9 bases map to TRBD1. V was pared by 7 bases and J by 2 bases, with 9 bases of the junction left unmatched. The CDR3 totals 15 residues. Germline CDR1 reads MNHNY; CDR2 reads SVGAGI (reference sequence). The CDR3 DNA reads as TGTGCCAGCACCTATGCTGGGGACAGGGCCTACGAGCAGTACTTC. Residues: CASTYAGDRAYEQYF.

The CDR3 nucleotides are TGTGCCAGCAGTTTAGGCGGGACTTCCTTTAGCACAGATACGCAGTATTTT. The encoded protein is CASSLGGTSFSTDTQYF. The V call is TRBV28, the J call TRBJ2-3; D possibly corresponds to TRBD2 (6 bases). This CDR3 is 17 amino acids long. CDR1 and CDR2 from the germline V gene are MDHEN and SYDVKM. Trimming left V 2 bases short and J 0 bases short, with 15 bases between.

CDR3 residues: CASSPGLAVSTDTQYF. The CDR3 DNA sequence: TGCGCCAGCAGCCCCGGACTAGCGGTTAGCACAGATACGCAGTATTTT. The genes are TRBV5-1 and TRBJ2-3, with TRBD2 matching over 10 bases. J lost 0 bases, V lost 4 bases, and 5 bases had no gene match. This CDR3 has 16 amino acids. CDR1 SGHRS and CDR2 YFSETQ come from the germline V gene.

The V call is TRBV2, the J call TRBJ1-1; D remains ambiguous. The V gene's germline CDR1 is SNHLY and CDR2 FYNNEI. The CDR3 length is 13 residues. V was pared by 8 bases and J by 5 bases, with 15 bases between. CDR3 DNA sequence: TGTGCCAGCGTACTTTTTCTACGGACTGAAGCTTTCTTT. It codes for CASVLFLRTEAFF.

V is TRBV11-3 and J is TRBJ2-3, with D possibly being TRBD2 (6 bases). CDR3 length: 20 amino acids. The germline V and J ends were trimmed by 0 bases and 1 base, with 23 bases remaining between them. The germline V gene has CDR1 SGHNT and CDR2 YENEEA. In DNA, the CDR3 is TGTGCCAGCAGCTTAGACTCTATAGCGGCCGAAACCGGGGGCACAGATACGCAGTATTTT. Its protein product is CASSLDSIAAETGGTDTQYF.

The V gene is TRBV2, the J gene TRBJ1-6; the match to TRBD1 covers 8 bases. CDR3 length: 16 amino acids. Germline CDR1 and CDR2: SNHLY and FYNNEI. V dropped 6 bases and J dropped 10; count of bases not matched to a gene: 14. The DNA for the CDR3 is TGTGCCAGCAGGGATAGGACAGGGACAGGAGGATCACCCCTCCACTTT. Protein: CASRDRTGTGGSPLHF.

This chain uses TRBV28 with TRBJ1-1; unclear D gene. V was trimmed by 1 base and J by 0 bases, leaving 15 bases between them. The CDR3 spans 17 residues. Germline assignment: CDR1 MDHEN and CDR2 SYDVKM. CDR3 in amino acids: CASSLSQYDFMNTEAFF. CDR3 coding DNA: TGTGCCAGCAGTTTATCCCAGTACGATTTCATGAACACTGAAGCTTTCTTT.

CDR3 region: CASRAGQGNTGELFF. CDR3 sequence (DNA): TGTGCCAGTAGGGCGGGACAGGGGAACACCGGGGAGCTGTTTTTT. The chain recombines TRBV19 with TRBJ2-2, with 9 bases identical to TRBD1. The ends lost 6 bases at V and 1 base at J; junction bases unmatched: 3. The CDR3 is 15 residues long. CDR1 is LNHDA, CDR2 SQIVND, per germline (reference sequence). The full variable domain, with the rest looked up from reference TRBV19 and TRBJ2-2, is DGGITQSPKYLFRKEGQNVTLSCEQNLNHDAMYWYRQDPGQGLRLIYYSQIVNDFQKGDIAEGYSVSREKKESFPLTVTSAQKNPTAFYLCASRAGQGNTGELFFGEGSRLTVL.

This sequence joins TRBV19 and TRBJ1-1, with a tentative D call TRBD1 (6 bases). The CDR3 has 16 residues. The V and J ends lost 4 bases and 2 bases respectively, with 17 bases between them. CDR1 and CDR2 from the germline V gene are LNHDA and SQIVND (reference sequence). The CDR3 sequence is CASSNLGTIGNTEAFF. In DNA form, the CDR3 reads TGTGCCAGTAGTAATCTAGGGACAATTGGTAACACTGAAGCTTTCTTT.

The V and J genes are TRBV4-1 and TRBJ2-5; 9 nucleotides line up with TRBD1. Germline lookup yields CDR1 MGHRA and CDR2 YSYEKL. The CDR3 is 15 residues long. V dropped 1 base and J dropped 5; count of bases not matched to a gene: 5. In nucleotides, the CDR3 is TGCGCCAGCAGCCAAGGGGGGACAGGGAGGGAGACCCAGTACTTC. Its translation: CASSQGGTGRETQYF.

Points on this clone: At one boundary the junction diverges from the germline segment, which might be a read error. The rearrangement links TRBV7-7 to TRBJ2-5; the match to TRBD1 covers 7 bases. The CDR3 length is 15 residues. CDR1 is SSHAT and CDR2 is FNYEAQ in the germline V gene (reference sequence). CDR3 amino acids: CASSFRTGQEETQYF. CDR3 sequence (DNA): TGTGCTAGCAGCTTCCGGACAGGCCAAGAGGAGACCCAGTACTTC.

This clone was seen only once. The rearrangement joins TRBV28 to TRBJ1-1, with 7 bases fitting TRBD1. The germline V gene has CDR1 MDHEN and CDR2 SYDVKM. The V and J ends lost 2 bases and 7 bases, in that order; junction bases with no gene match: 7. There are 14 residues in the CDR3. Written as DNA, the CDR3 is TGTGCCAGCAGTTTACAGGGGGTCCCCCGTGAAGCTTTCTTT. It specifies CASSLQGVPREAFF.

The chain couples TRBV5-4 to TRBJ2-3; 10 positions match TRBD2. The CDR3 runs to 17 residues. J gave up 1 base and V 4 bases, and 9 bases lay outside the gene matches. Germline V gene sequence: CDR1 SGHNT, CDR2 YYREEE (reference sequence). DNA of the CDR3: TGTGCCAGCAGCCGCGGCGGACTAGCGGCTGGCACAGATACGCAGTATTTT. Protein sequence: CASSRGGLAAGTDTQYF.

This clone has only a few counts. The rearrangement links TRBV7-9 to TRBJ2-1; 11 bases align to TRBD2. The CDR3 loop spans 16 amino acids. V shed 2 bases, J shed 7 bases, and the junction held 7 bases outside the gene matches. CDR1 SEHNR and CDR2 FQNEAQ come from the germline V gene (reference sequence). In DNA, the CDR3 is TGTGCCAGCAGCTTACGACTAGCGGGACTTTGGAATGAGCAGTTCTTC. Its protein product is CASSLRLAGLWNEQFF.

The V and J genes are TRBV19 and TRBJ2-1; 8 bases align to TRBD1. Germline CDR1 LNHDA, CDR2 SQIVND (reference sequence). The J segment lost 6 bases and the V segment lost 3 bases, leaving 7 bases of the junction unmatched. The CDR3 length is 15 residues. The CDR3: CASSMTGEFGNEQFF. CDR3 bases: TGTGCCAGTAGTATGACAGGGGAGTTCGGCAATGAGCAGTTCTTC.